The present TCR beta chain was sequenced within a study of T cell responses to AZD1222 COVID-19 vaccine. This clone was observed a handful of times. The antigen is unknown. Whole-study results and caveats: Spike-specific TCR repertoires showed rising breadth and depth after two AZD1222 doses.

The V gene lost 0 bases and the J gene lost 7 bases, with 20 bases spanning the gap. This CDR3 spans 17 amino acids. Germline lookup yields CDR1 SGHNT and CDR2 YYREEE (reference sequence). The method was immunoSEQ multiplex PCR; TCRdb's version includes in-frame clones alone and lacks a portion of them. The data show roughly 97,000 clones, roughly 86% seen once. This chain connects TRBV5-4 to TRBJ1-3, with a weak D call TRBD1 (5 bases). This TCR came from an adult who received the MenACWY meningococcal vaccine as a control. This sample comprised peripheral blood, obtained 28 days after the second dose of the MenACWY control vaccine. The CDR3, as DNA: TGTGCCAGCAGCTTGGGGGGGTCCTCGCTTTTTACGAACACCATATATTTT. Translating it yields CASSLGGSSLFTNTIYF.